The 15 T cell receptor beta chains presented below share a single source sample, sequenced in a study of tumor and adjacent non-tumor tissue in lung cancer. RNA was extracted from bulk tissue without any cell sorting. The library came from three nested PCR rounds adapted from ARM-PCR protocols. TCRdb processed the multiplex PCR reads anew with MiXCR; each CDR3 protein has one entry. Of about 120,000 distinct CDR3 sequences listed, about 66% were seen once; the top ten hold about 13%. Sequencing was done on a sample of lung tumor tissue. Every receptor here comes from a man between 25 and 39 years old with non-small cell lung cancer.

Note on this clonotype: At one end, the junction sequence differs from germline, possibly due to a read error. The rearrangement uses TRBV12-3 or TRBV12-4 and TRBJ1-3, with 8 bases lining up with TRBD1. This CDR3 region has 17 residues. The DNA for the CDR3 is TGTACCAGCAGACCCACTACAGGGGGTTTAGCTGGAAACACCATATATTTT. It translates to CTSRPTTGGLAGNTIYF.

Regarding this clonotype: A much larger clone lies one base from this, so it may be a read error. This sequence joins TRBV4-2 and TRBJ2-2, with 8 bases matching TRBD2. The CDR3 covers 16 residues. In germline, CDR1 is LGHNA, CDR2 YNFKEQ. The DNA of the CDR3 is TGTGCCAGCAGCCGGGTTCTTAGCGGGGATTCCGGGGAGCTGTATTTT. Amino acid sequence: CASSRVLSGDSGELYF.

Note on this clonotype: A much larger clone differs from this one at a single base, so this may be a read error. This chain uses TRBV6-1 with TRBJ2-6; the match to TRBD1 covers 9 bases. This CDR3 region has 15 residues. The germline V gene encodes CDR1 MNHNS and CDR2 SASEGT. The DNA of the CDR3 is TGTGCCAGCAGGGAACAGGGGGCTGGGGCCAACATCCTGACTTTC. This translates into CASREQGAGANILTF.

This clonotype was detected many times. V is TRBV12-3 or TRBV12-4 and J is TRBJ1-5; D is perhaps TRBD1 (6 bases). The germline V and J ends were trimmed by 1 base and 4 bases, with 14 bases remaining between them. CDR3 length: 16 residues. CDR3 bases: TGTGCCAGCAGTTTAGAACAGGGTTCCGGGAATCAGCCCCAGCATTTT. It yields the protein CASSLEQGSGNQPQHF.

In this sample, this clonotype turned up a few times. The genes are TRBV10-3 and TRBJ2-5; unclear D gene. Germline CDR1 and CDR2: ENHRY and SYGVKD. Between the trimmed V and J ends, which lost 6 bases and 2 bases, there was a span of 13 bases. The CDR3 has 14 amino acids. The CDR3 region is CAISARSLQETQYF. The CDR3 region has the DNA TGTGCCATCAGCGCTCGTAGCCTGCAAGAGACCCAGTACTTC.

The CDR3 nucleotides are TGTGCCAGCAGATGGCATACCGGGGAGCTGTTTTTT. Protein product: CASRWHTGELFF. The chain has TRBV11-1 and TRBJ2-2; no clear D. V lost 6 bases to trimming and J lost 5 bases, with 7 bases between them. The CDR3 has 12 amino acids. Germline-derived CDR1 and CDR2 are SGHAT and FQDESV (reference sequence).

Details on this clonotype: One end of the junction varies from germline; a read error may be responsible. CDR3 DNA sequence: TGTGCCAGCATCACAACGACACAGGAGGAGACCCGGTACTTC. Its protein product is CASITTTQEETRYF. The chain uses TRBV11-1 and TRBJ2-5; D may correspond to TRBD1 or TRBD2 (5 bases each). Per germline, CDR1 SGHAT and CDR2 FQDESV (reference sequence). The CDR3 runs 14 residues. The variable domain in full, completed from reference TRBV11-1 and TRBJ2-5, reads EAEVAQSPRYKITEKSQAVAFWCDPISGHATLYWYRQILGQGPELLVQFQDESVVDDSQLPKDRFSAERLKGVDSTLKIQPAELGDSAMYLCASITTTQEETRYFGPGTRLLVL.

In the case of this clonotype: A much larger clone lies a single base off, so this may be a read error. V is TRBV20-1 and J is TRBJ1-2, with 9 bases aligning to TRBD1. Germline values: CDR1 DFQATT, CDR2 SNEGSKA (reference sequence). The CDR3 runs 11 residues. Trimming at V came to 5 bases and at J to 10 bases, leaving 5 bases not matched to a gene. CDR3 protein: CSAGTGKDYTF. CDR3 in DNA: TGCAGTGCTGGGACAGGGAAAGACTACACCTTC.

V is TRBV6-1 and J is TRBJ2-7; D is perhaps TRBD1 or TRBD2 (5 bases each). V lost 4 bases and J 9 bases, leaving 22 bases between the germline ends. Per the germline V gene, CDR1 is MNHNS and CDR2 is SASEGT. This CDR3 contains 15 residues. The CDR3: CASSARDPLSYMQYF. CDR3 in DNA: TGTGCCAGCAGTGCCCGGGACCCACTCTCCTACATGCAGTACTTC.

This clonotype has only a few counts. Because the CDR3 is missing its conserved closing phenylalanine or tryptophan, this is likely a read error. The genes are TRBV20-1 and TRBJ2-3, with 8 bases aligning to TRBD2. After removal of 5 bases from V and 6 bases from J, the junction contained 7 bases not matched to a gene. Germline values: CDR1 DFQATT, CDR2 SNEGSKA (reference sequence). There are 13 residues in the CDR3. The CDR3 region is CSAPSGGQDTQYS. DNA for the CDR3: TGCAGTGCTCCGAGCGGGGGTCAGGATACGCAGTATTCT.

Turning to this clonotype: Possible read error: a much larger clone is one base away. The chain recombines TRBV4-2 with TRBJ2-5; D uncertain. Germline assignment: CDR1 LGHNA and CDR2 YNFKEQ. The CDR3 consists of 14 residues. The CDR3 DNA follows: TGTGTCAGCAGCCAAGAACGTAACCGAGAGACCCAGTACTTC. Residues: CVSSQERNRETQYF.

On this clonotype: A clone one base away is much larger, so this may be a read error. The chain employs TRBV12-5 and TRBJ2-2, with 13 bases fitting TRBD2. Germline CDR1 LGHNT, CDR2 FRNRAP. The CDR3 spans 18 residues. CDR3 DNA sequence: TGTGCTGGTGGTTTGTTCGGACTAGCGGGAGAAGTCGCCGGGGAGCTGTTTTTT. Translating it yields CAGGLFGLAGEVAGELFF.

With respect to this clonotype: A read error may produce the germline difference seen at one junction end. This rearrangement joins TRBV20-1 to TRBJ1-2, with D possibly being TRBD1 (6 bases). There are 13 residues in the CDR3. CDR1 is DFQATT and CDR2 is SNEGSKA in the germline V gene (reference sequence). The CDR3 DNA is TGTAGTGCTAGACAAGGGGGGAACTATGGCTACACCTTC. It yields the protein CSARQGGNYGYTF.

In the case of this clonotype: One base away lies a much larger clone, so this may be a sequencing read error. V usage is TRBV6-5 and J usage is TRBJ1-1; D possibly corresponds to TRBD1 (5 bases). CDR1 and CDR2 (germline): MNHEY, SVGAGI. V was cut by 4 bases and J by 9 bases, with 15 bases left in between. This CDR3 is built from 13 residues. The CDR3 reads CASSFSGRTQAFF. The DNA for the CDR3 is TGTGCCAGCAGTTTTTCAGGGAGGACTCAAGCTTTCTTT.

With respect to this clonotype: A much larger clone lies one base from this, so it may be a read error. In DNA form, the CDR3 reads TGTGCCAGCAGCTTAGCGACAGGGGGATATGAAAAACTGTTTTTT. It specifies CASSLATGGYEKLFF. The chain employs TRBV7-8 and TRBJ1-4; 9 bases line up with TRBD1. CDR3 size: 15 residues. Trimming at V came to 0 bases and at J to 6 bases, leaving 2 bases not matched to a gene. Germline CDR1 reads SGHVS; CDR2 reads FQNEAQ.